This T cell receptor (beta chain) was recovered during a study of shared clonotypes between healthy human individuals. Trimming removed 5 bases from V and 1 base from J, with 11 bases in between. The CDR3 is 14 residues long. CDR1 SGHTA and CDR2 FQGNSA come from the germline V gene. Using immunoSEQ multiplex PCR, the repertoire was profiled, and TCRdb retains in-frame clones only, with some absent. The data show hundreds of thousands of clones, around 79% seen once. V usage is TRBV7-2 and J usage is TRBJ1-1; TRBD1 is a possible D gene (6 bases). Sequencing used PBMCs. The TCR sequence derives from a woman between 40 and 50 years old in good health. Some clones in this sample may be carry-over from other donors' samples. The CDR3 is CASSHRERNTEAFF. The CDR3, as DNA: TGTGCCAGCAGCCACAGGGAAAGGAACACTGAAGCTTTCTTT.